This T cell receptor (beta chain) was captured by sequencing in a study of blood T cell repertoires in COVID-19. Germline loops: CDR1 MNHEY, CDR2 SMNVEV (reference sequence). There are 16 residues in the CDR3. J lost 4 bases, V lost 5 bases, and 9 bases had no gene match. Assay used: immunoSEQ multiplex PCR; TCRdb lists only in-frame clones, some missing. The table has about 100,000 clones, roughly 82% seen once; the top ten hold roughly 4%. What was sequenced was peripheral blood. The gene calls are TRBV27 and TRBJ2-3, with 10 bases aligning to TRBD2. The receptor was isolated from a human donor in a cohort sampled during active COVID-19. CDR3 sequence (DNA): TGTGCCAGCAGTATAGCGAGCGGGGGGGCTGCAGATACGCAGTATTTT. It encodes CASSIASGGAADTQYF.